The 14 T cell receptor beta chains in this list originate from one sample, sequenced in a study of TIL therapy for anti-PD-1-resistant metastatic lung cancer. Time point given: pre-treatment sample, taken before nivolumab and TIL therapy. Sequencing used immunoSEQ v3. The method was immunoSEQ multiplex PCR; TCRdb's version includes in-frame clones alone and lacks a portion of them. The repertoire holds tens of thousands of clones, with around 85% as singletons. This specimen was blood, taken at baseline. The receptors come from a person between 25 and 80 years old with non-small cell lung cancer.

This chain connects TRBV11-2 to TRBJ2-3, with a tentative D call TRBD2 (5 bases). V dropped 2 bases and J dropped 5 bases, with 11 bases sitting between them. CDR1 and CDR2 from the germline V gene are SGHAT and FQNNGV. The CDR3 is made up of 14 amino acids. CDR3 loop: CASSLPRTQDTQYF. CDR3 nucleotide sequence: TGTGCCAGCAGCTTACCCCGGACTCAAGATACGCAGTATTTT.

This chain uses TRBV6-1 with TRBJ1-5, with D unresolved. Germline CDR1 reads MNHNS; CDR2 reads SASEGT. The CDR3 has 15 residues. Trimming shortened V by 3 bases and J by 2 bases, and 11 bases separated the two germline ends. The CDR3 loop is CASSDGGRGNQPQHF. CDR3 sequence (DNA): TGTGCCAGCAGTGATGGCGGGCGCGGCAATCAGCCCCAGCATTTT.

The genes are TRBV9 and TRBJ1-1, with D tentatively TRBD1 (5 bases). The CDR3 totals 15 residues. Germline V lookup: CDR1 SGDLS, CDR2 YYNGEE. Deletions cut 0 bases from V and 5 bases from J, with 14 bases between. The CDR3 DNA follows: TGTGCCAGCAGCGTAGGTTTCTGGGACCGAACTGAAGCTTTCTTT. It encodes CASSVGFWDRTEAFF.

This rearrangement joins TRBV7-3 to TRBJ2-5; no clear D. The ends were cut back, 1 base at V and 2 bases at J, with 5 bases in the middle. Looked up from germline, CDR1 is SGHTA and CDR2 is FQGTGA. The CDR3 sequence is 13 residues long. CDR3 sequence: CASSLMGQETQYF. The CDR3 nucleotides read TGTGCCAGCAGCTTAATGGGTCAAGAGACCCAGTACTTC.

The genes are TRBV28 and TRBJ2-7; D not resolved. The CDR3 totals 15 residues. Germline CDR1 reads MDHEN; CDR2 reads SYDVKM. V was clipped by 1 base and J by 5 bases, with 15 bases between them. The CDR3 DNA reads TGTGCCAGCAGTTTATCGTCCCTCCTATACGACGAGCAGTACTTC. Amino acids: CASSLSSLLYDEQYF.

The chain carries TRBV5-1 and TRBJ2-7; tentatively, D is TRBD1 (6 bases). This CDR3 is 17 amino acids long. The germline V and J ends were trimmed by 0 bases and 1 base, with 17 bases remaining between them. Germline V CDR1 and CDR2: SGHRS, YFSETQ. Here the CDR3 reads CASSLEFGGRKSYEQYF. Written as DNA, the CDR3 is TGCGCCAGCAGCTTGGAATTTGGGGGCAGGAAGTCCTACGAGCAGTACTTC.

V gene TRBV30 combines with J gene TRBJ1-2; no definite D call. Trimming stripped 5 bases from V and 0 bases from J, with 7 bases between. The CDR3 runs 12 residues. CDR1 GTSNPN and CDR2 SVGIG come from the germline V gene (reference sequence). The CDR3: CAWQTSNYGYTF. The DNA of the CDR3 is TGTGCCTGGCAAACTTCTAACTATGGCTACACCTTC.

The chain couples TRBV15 to TRBJ2-6; no firm D call. The germline V and J ends were trimmed by 0 bases and 2 bases, with 5 bases remaining between them. The CDR3 has 15 residues. Germline CDR1 reads LNHNV; CDR2 reads YYDKDF (reference sequence). The CDR3 DNA sequence: TGTGCCACCAGCAGAGAGACACCTGGGGCCAACGTCCTGACTTTC. Translation: CATSRETPGANVLTF. The complete variable domain, with remaining parts taken from reference TRBV15 and TRBJ2-6, reads DAMVIQNPRYQVTQFGKPVTLSCSQTLNHNVMYWYQQKSSQAPKLLFHYYDKDFNNEADTPDNFQSRRPNTSFCFLDIRSPGLGDTAMYLCATSRETPGANVLTFGAGSRLTVL.

The chain is built from TRBV19 and TRBJ2-3; 7 bases match TRBD2. The CDR3 covers 15 residues. Germline assignment: CDR1 LNHDA and CDR2 SQIVND (reference sequence). Trimming at V came to 4 bases and at J to 1 base, leaving 5 bases not matched to a gene. The CDR3: CASSKVGGGTDTQYF. CDR3 sequence (DNA): TGTGCCAGTAGTAAGGTTGGGGGGGGCACAGATACGCAGTATTTT.

V usage is TRBV28 and J usage is TRBJ2-3; the match to TRBD1 covers 7 bases. Germline V lookup: CDR1 MDHEN, CDR2 SYDVKM. This CDR3 has 13 residues. V was pared by 2 bases and J by 9 bases, with 5 bases of the junction left unmatched. Here the CDR3 DNA reads TGTGCCAGCAGTTTACTACAGGGGAACACGCAGTATTTT. Residues: CASSLLQGNTQYF.

This chain connects TRBV10-3 to TRBJ2-7, with 11 bases fitting TRBD2. Germline values: CDR1 ENHRY, CDR2 SYGVKD. V was clipped by 6 bases and J by 2 bases; unmatched bases: 9. This CDR3 contains 16 residues. CDR3: CAIRAGTSGGAYEQYF. In nucleotides, the CDR3 is TGTGCCATCAGGGCGGGGACTAGCGGTGGCGCCTACGAGCAGTACTTC.

The count of this clone is one. The V gene is TRBV29-1, the J gene TRBJ2-5; 7 nucleotides align to TRBD1. The V gene end was trimmed by 1 base and the J gene end by 4 bases; junction bases not matched to a gene: 3. The CDR3 is 13 residues long. CDR1 and CDR2 from the germline V gene are SQVTM and ANQGSEA. CDR3 in amino acids: CSVEGTGGETQYF. The DNA of the CDR3 is TGCAGCGTTGAAGGGACAGGTGGAGAGACCCAGTACTTC.

The V and J genes are TRBV4-3 and TRBJ2-5; weak D call: TRBD1 (6 bases). The ends were cut back, 0 bases at V and 4 bases at J, with 12 bases in the middle. This CDR3 region has 15 residues. Germline loops: CDR1 LGHNA, CDR2 YSLEER. The CDR3 sequence: CASSQDLGAGETQYF. CDR3 DNA: TGCGCCAGCAGCCAAGATTTGGGGGCCGGAGAGACCCAGTACTTC.

V and J are TRBV6-2 or TRBV6-3 and TRBJ1-6; 9 nucleotides line up with TRBD1. The CDR3 runs to 14 residues. Trimming at V came to 5 bases and at J to 8 bases, leaving 4 bases not matched to a gene. Germline CDR1 is MNHEY and CDR2 is SVGEGT. The chain's CDR3 is CASSPDRGYSPLHF. In nucleotides, the CDR3 is TGTGCCAGCAGTCCGGACAGGGGTTATTCACCCCTCCACTTT.